This T cell receptor beta chain was observed in a study of T cell clones after liver transplantation. As for the study in general: Three of eight recipients were HCV-positive; others had non-autoimmune, non-viral indications. Standard immunosuppression, with no induction, continued until 12-24 months after transplant. Study results and caveats: The donor-reactive repertoire was only partly measurable in two subjects, lacking donor cells.

This table comes from immunoSEQ multiplex PCR, and its TCRdb copy is limited to in-frame clones, with some not included. The table has nearly 15,000 clones, roughly 84% seen once. About this clone itself: As yet, its antigen is unknown.

Trimming stripped 6 bases from V and 0 bases from J, with 10 bases between. In germline, CDR1 is MGHRA, CDR2 YSYEKL. This CDR3 spans 14 amino acids. The source was CD8+ T cells from blood, collected 45 to 50 months after liver transplant. The TCR comes from a human patient who received a liver transplant. Some T cells could come from the graft donor. The rearrangement uses TRBV4-1 and TRBJ2-3; maybe TRBD2 (5 bases). The CDR3: CASSAGASTDTQYF. For the CDR3, the DNA is TGCGCCAGCAGTGCGGGCGCTAGCACAGATACGCAGTATTTT.